The clone carrying this T cell receptor beta chain was seen more than once but under ten times. A junction boundary mismatches the germline segment, possibly from a read error. Germline V gene data show CDR1 as SGHTA and CDR2 as FQGNSA. The CDR3 extends over 14 amino acids. The sample belongs to a study of early T cells in non-severe SARS-CoV-2 infection. Using its own MiXCR run on the 5' RACE reads, TCRdb lists one record per CDR3 protein. The sample yields 45,000 to 65,000 distinct CDR3 sequences, about 11% seen once. The sequenced sample consisted of whole blood. The TCR originated in an adult who was a healthcare worker with PCR-confirmed SARS-CoV-2 infection or an uninfected control (not recorded which). This chain connects TRBV7-2 to TRBJ2-1; D gene unclear. The CDR3, as DNA: TGTGCCAGCAGCTTAGTGGGGTTCCAGAATGGGCAGTTCTTC. Protein: CASSLVGFQNGQFF.